The clone carrying this T cell receptor beta chain was counted ten times or more. The investigators amplified TCR beta CDR3 regions from RNA transcripts. Researchers ran a first-round RT-PCR on the TCR CDR3 using the HTBI primer set. TCRdb analysed the multiplex PCR reads with MiXCR anew, one entry per CDR3 protein. Altogether 400,000 to 500,000 distinct CDR3 sequences are present, 13% to 15% being singletons, with the ten largest covering 15% to 20%. V was clipped by 3 bases and J by 4 bases; unmatched bases: 6. The CDR3 contains 15 residues. This specimen comes from a study of T cells in Graves' hyperthyroidism and ophthalmopathy.

The gene calls are TRBV12-3 or TRBV12-4 and TRBJ1-2, with 9 bases lining up with TRBD1. The sequenced sample consisted of blood. The source of this sequence is a woman between 18 and 30 years old with Graves' hyperthyroidism. CDR3 nucleotides: TGTGCCAGCAGTTTCGGACAGGGGTCGTCCTATGGCTACACCTTC. This encodes CASSFGQGSSYGYTF.